The 32 T cell receptor beta chains in this list originate from one sample, sequenced in a study of CD8 T cells in Susac syndrome. Reverse transcription of about 0.45 to 1 ug RNA was performed with random hexamers. TCRdb recomputed calls from the immunoSEQ multiplex PCR reads with MiXCR, one row per CDR3 protein. The sample includes about 280,000 distinct CDR3 sequences, roughly 81% of them seen just once. Sequencing used CD8+ T cells from PBMCs. All receptors derive from a human donor with multiple sclerosis.

The CDR3 reads CASSLGVALKTQGQFF. The CDR3 nucleotides are TGTGCCAGCAGCTTAGGTGTTGCCCTTAAAACCCAAGGGCAGTTCTTC. The chain links TRBV13 to TRBJ2-1; D not certain. V was shortened by 0 bases and J by 12 bases, with 21 bases between the two germline ends. CDR3 length equals 16 residues. Germline assignment: CDR1 PRHDT and CDR2 FYEKMQ (reference sequence).

This chain joins TRBV7-2 and TRBJ1-1; no clear D gene. Deletions cut 2 bases from V and 0 bases from J, with 16 bases between. This CDR3 region has 17 residues. Germline assignment: CDR1 SGHTA and CDR2 FQGNSA. Here the CDR3 DNA reads TGTGCCAGCAGCTTAACGAGGCAGCCTCTTTTGAACACTGAAGCTTTCTTT. This sequence encodes CASSLTRQPLLNTEAFF.

The rearrangement uses TRBV4-2 and TRBJ2-1; D might be TRBD2 (6 bases). Looked up from germline, CDR1 is LGHNA and CDR2 is YNFKEQ. V gave up 2 bases and J gave up 0 bases, with 14 bases separating them. This CDR3 is built from 17 residues. The CDR3 here is CASSQFPSANSYNEQFF. Written as DNA, the CDR3 is TGTGCCAGCAGCCAATTCCCTAGCGCCAACTCCTACAATGAGCAGTTCTTC.

The chain has TRBV7-9 and TRBJ1-5; tentatively, D is TRBD1 (5 bases). CDR1 and CDR2 from the germline V gene are SEHNR and FQNEAQ (reference sequence). Trimming left V 6 bases short and J 9 bases short, with 15 bases between. CDR3 size: 13 residues. The CDR3 DNA follows: TGTGCCAGCAGTTATCAGGGTCTAGGGCCCCAGCATTTT. It codes for CASSYQGLGPQHF.

This clonotype has just a few counts. V and J are TRBV12-3 or TRBV12-4 and TRBJ2-7, with a possible D match to TRBD2 (6 bases). The CDR3 consists of 12 residues. Trimming left V 4 bases short and J 4 bases short, with 8 bases between. The CDR3 sequence: CASSYGGYEQYF. DNA for the CDR3: TGTGCCAGCAGTTACGGGGGTTACGAGCAGTACTTC.

The chain employs TRBV6-6 and TRBJ1-2; no definite D call. CDR3 length: 13 amino acids. V gave up 5 bases and J gave up 0 bases, with 7 bases separating them. The germline V gene encodes CDR1 MNHNY and CDR2 SVGAGI (reference sequence). DNA of the CDR3: TGTGCCAGCAGTCCTACAGCTAACTATGGCTACACCTTC. Translating gives CASSPTANYGYTF.

This clonotype has only a few counts. V usage is TRBV29-1 and J usage is TRBJ2-7; D gene ambiguous. Trimming left V 5 bases short and J 6 bases short, with 17 bases between. The CDR3 spans 13 residues. Per the germline V gene, CDR1 is SQVTM and CDR2 is ANQGSEA. DNA for the CDR3: TGCAGCGTTCTCCGTCCCCCCCTGGGCGAGCAGTACTTC. Translation: CSVLRPPLGEQYF.

This chain uses TRBV7-6 with TRBJ1-4; D not certain. Germline lookup yields CDR1 SGHVS and CDR2 FNYEAQ. This CDR3 spans 17 amino acids. V was clipped by 5 bases and J by 7 bases, with 23 bases between them. The CDR3 DNA reads as TGTGCCAGCAGCCCGCAGACCTATACCGGCGGTGGTGAAAAACTGTTTTTT. Translated: CASSPQTYTGGGEKLFF.

The chain recombines TRBV19 with TRBJ1-1; a weak D match, TRBD1 (5 bases). The germline V gene has CDR1 LNHDA and CDR2 SQIVND (reference sequence). The V gene lost 5 bases and the J gene lost 0 bases, with 13 bases spanning the gap. CDR3 size: 15 residues. The CDR3 sequence: CASSRGRGMNTEAFF. The CDR3 nucleotides are TGTGCCAGTAGTCGGGGAAGGGGAATGAACACTGAAGCTTTCTTT.

The rearrangement uses TRBV27 and TRBJ1-1; 7 nucleotides align to TRBD1. This CDR3 contains 15 residues. Germline values: CDR1 MNHEY, CDR2 SMNVEV (reference sequence). V lost 5 bases and J lost 4; bases outside the gene matches: 10. The chain's CDR3 is CASSPWRTGGTEAFF. CDR3 bases: TGTGCCAGCAGTCCCTGGAGGACAGGAGGCACTGAAGCTTTCTTT.

DNA of the CDR3: TGTGCCAGCAGCCACCCCTCGGGTGTGGAGACCCAGTACTTC. Its translation is CASSHPSGVETQYF. This rearrangement joins TRBV6-5 to TRBJ2-5; no definite D call. This CDR3 has 14 residues. V was cut by 6 bases and J by 5 bases, with 16 bases left in between. The V gene's germline CDR1 is MNHEY and CDR2 SVGAGI.

This chain joins TRBV28 and TRBJ2-1, with D hard to call. Trimming shortened V by 8 bases and J by 4 bases, and 18 bases separated the two germline ends. Germline V gives CDR1 MDHEN, CDR2 SYDVKM. The CDR3 is 15 amino acids. Written as DNA, the CDR3 is TGTGCCAGCCGACCCCAGAGGTCCCGATACAATGAGCAGTTCTTC. This sequence encodes CASRPQRSRYNEQFF.

This chain connects TRBV28 to TRBJ1-5; tentative D call: TRBD1 (6 bases). V was cut by 5 bases and J by 0 bases, with 20 bases left in between. Germline CDR1 reads MDHEN; CDR2 reads SYDVKM. There are 18 residues in the CDR3. The CDR3 sequence is CASSSQGSNILSNQPQHF. CDR3 coding DNA: TGTGCCAGCAGTAGTCAGGGGTCCAATATTCTTAGCAATCAGCCCCAGCATTTT.

This clonotype appeared a single time. The V gene is TRBV12-3 or TRBV12-4, the J gene TRBJ1-3; a possible D gene is TRBD1 (5 bases). The CDR3 totals 15 residues. V gave up 1 base and J gave up 8 bases, with 15 bases separating them. This chain's CDR3 is CASSLEIAWGDTIYF. CDR3 in DNA: TGTGCCAGCAGTTTAGAGATTGCTTGGGGGGACACCATATATTTT.

V usage is TRBV9 and J usage is TRBJ1-2; the match to TRBD1 covers 7 bases. Germline V gives CDR1 SGDLS, CDR2 YYNGEE. The CDR3 is 14 residues long. With V trimmed by 0 bases and J by 6 bases, 5 bases remained unmatched. This CDR3 is CASSVADRVDGYTF. The CDR3 nucleotides are TGTGCCAGCAGCGTAGCCGACAGGGTAGATGGCTACACCTTC.

The chain combines TRBV6-4 with TRBJ1-1; D is uncertain. CDR1 and CDR2 from the germline V gene are MRHNA and SNTAGT. The CDR3 spans 13 residues. Trimming shortened V by 6 bases and J by 1 base, and 9 bases separated the two germline ends. The CDR3 region is CASSKNPNTEAFF. For the CDR3, the DNA is TGTGCCAGCAGCAAGAACCCGAACACTGAAGCTTTCTTT.

The chain couples TRBV15 to TRBJ1-5, with TRBD1 as a possible D gene (5 bases). The CDR3 consists of 16 residues. V shed 0 bases and J shed 8 bases, with 17 bases lying between them. CDR1 and CDR2 (germline): LNHNV, YYDKDF (reference sequence). The CDR3 here is CATSREGRAVVEPQHF. CDR3 in DNA: TGTGCCACCAGCAGAGAGGGCAGGGCGGTCGTAGAGCCCCAGCATTTT.

This chain joins TRBV11-2 and TRBJ2-1, with TRBD1 as a possible D gene (5 bases). The CDR3 is 12 residues long. Germline V gene lookup returns CDR1 SGHAT and CDR2 FQNNGV. The V gene lost 10 bases and the J gene lost 0 bases, with 7 bases spanning the gap. CDR3 bases: TGTGCCATCAGGGCCTCCTACAATGAGCAGTTCTTC. Amino acid sequence: CAIRASYNEQFF.

This chain joins TRBV5-1 and TRBJ1-1; D is possibly TRBD1 (5 bases). Trimming took 2 bases from V and 5 from J, leaving 19 bases between them. Germline CDR1 is SGHRS and CDR2 is YFSETQ. CDR3 length: 16 amino acids. CDR3 sequence reads: CASSFSPGTKRTEAFF. The CDR3 DNA follows: TGCGCCAGCAGCTTTAGTCCCGGGACTAAGAGAACTGAAGCTTTCTTT.

The V gene is TRBV19, the J gene TRBJ2-4; D is undetermined. The CDR3 spans 13 residues. CDR1 and CDR2 (germline): LNHDA, SQIVND (reference sequence). The germline V and J ends were trimmed by 5 bases and 4 bases, with 9 bases remaining between them. In DNA, the CDR3 is TGTGCCAGTAGTCCCTCGTTAAAAAACATTCAGTACTTC. Its protein product is CASSPSLKNIQYF.

The V call is TRBV7-8, the J call TRBJ2-7, with D perhaps TRBD1 or TRBD2 (7 bases each). The CDR3 extends over 17 amino acids. CDR1 is SGHVS, CDR2 FQNEAQ, per germline. V was pared by 4 bases and J by 0 bases, with 19 bases between. Here the CDR3 DNA reads TGTGCCAGCAGCTCCCCCCAAGGGGGCGGGAGCTCCTACGAGCAGTACTTC. Protein sequence: CASSSPQGGGSSYEQYF.

The chain uses TRBV7-9 and TRBJ1-2; weak D call: TRBD1 (6 bases). Trimming took off 5 bases at V and 5 bases at J, with 12 bases between the two ends. CDR1 is SEHNR and CDR2 is FQNEAQ in the germline V gene (reference sequence). This CDR3 region has 13 residues. As DNA, the CDR3 is TGTGCCAGCAGCCCCCGCCAGGGGTATGGCTACACCTTC. Amino acid sequence: CASSPRQGYGYTF.

The chain recombines TRBV20-1 with TRBJ1-1; a weak D match, TRBD1 (5 bases). V lost 3 bases and J lost 0, with 11 bases in between. This CDR3 has 14 amino acids. The germline CDR1 and CDR2 sequences are DFQATT and SNEGSKA (reference sequence). This chain's CDR3 is CSASGRGVNTEAFF. CDR3 DNA sequence: TGCAGTGCTAGCGGACGGGGGGTGAACACTGAAGCTTTCTTT.

This rearrangement joins TRBV2 to TRBJ1-5; D uncertain. This CDR3 contains 15 residues. V lost 2 bases and J lost 3, with 11 bases in between. CDR1 is SNHLY, CDR2 FYNNEI, per germline. CDR3 region: CASSEPGWDNQPQHF. In DNA, the CDR3 is TGTGCCAGCAGTGAACCGGGGTGGGACAATCAGCCCCAGCATTTT.

This clonotype was picked up a small number of times. The rearrangement uses TRBV6-1 and TRBJ1-2, with D unresolved. The CDR3 has 15 amino acids. Germline CDR1 reads MNHNS; CDR2 reads SASEGT. V lost 3 bases to trimming and J lost 4 bases, with 15 bases between them. The CDR3 DNA follows: TGTGCCAGCAGTGACCCCTTGGTAAAGTTCTATGGCTACACCTTC. Translating it yields CASSDPLVKFYGYTF.

V and J are TRBV14 and TRBJ2-7, with 9 bases identical to TRBD2. The CDR3 has 15 residues. Germline CDR1 reads SGHDN; CDR2 reads FVKESK. V was pared by 5 bases and J by 1 base, with 6 bases of the junction left unmatched. DNA for the CDR3: TGTGCCAGCAGCGCGTTAGCGGGGGATTCCTACGAGCAGTACTTC. Protein sequence: CASSALAGDSYEQYF.

Only a few counts were recorded for this clonotype. The chain combines TRBV4-1 with TRBJ2-7; no firm D call. Trimming cost V 4 bases and J 3 bases, with 13 bases left between them. The CDR3 is 14 residues long. Germline CDR1 MGHRA, CDR2 YSYEKL. The CDR3 nucleotides are TGCGCCAGCAGCCTCAGGACGGCAGACTACGAGCAGTACTTC. Translating gives CASSLRTADYEQYF.

The V gene is TRBV29-1, the J gene TRBJ1-3; D remains ambiguous. Per germline, CDR1 SQVTM and CDR2 ANQGSEA. This CDR3 comprises 14 residues. The V end lost 3 bases, the J end lost 3 bases, and 12 bases lay between the germline ends. CDR3 DNA sequence: TGCAGCGTTGACTCGGGTGGCAATGGAAACACCATATATTTT. Translation: CSVDSGGNGNTIYF.

The chain uses TRBV7-9 and TRBJ2-2; 7 bases fit TRBD1. Germline CDR1 is SEHNR and CDR2 is FQNEAQ (reference sequence). The V and J ends lost 8 bases and 1 base, in that order; junction bases with no gene match: 4. CDR3 length equals 14 residues. The chain's CDR3 is CASEGQLNTGELFF. CDR3 bases: TGTGCCAGCGAGGGACAGTTGAACACCGGGGAGCTGTTTTTT.

The rearrangement joins TRBV12-5 to TRBJ2-3; 10 nucleotides align to TRBD1. The CDR3 has 18 residues. CDR1 is LGHNT, CDR2 FRNRAP, per germline. J was trimmed by 6 bases and V by 2 bases; bases with no gene match: 14. CDR3 bases: TGTGCTAGTGGTTTGTGGGGGCTGACAGGGGGCTTATGGGATACGCAGTATTTT. Translation gives CASGLWGLTGGLWDTQYF.

The chain recombines TRBV7-8 with TRBJ2-5; D is ambiguous. This CDR3 is 13 amino acids long. Trimming stripped 5 bases from V and 2 bases from J, with 9 bases between. CDR1 and CDR2 from the germline V gene are SGHVS and FQNEAQ. The CDR3 coding sequence is TGTGCCAGCAGCCTAAACCTACAAGAGACCCAGTACTTC. Amino acid sequence: CASSLNLQETQYF. Full variable domain (missing parts from reference TRBV7-8 and TRBJ2-5): GAGVSQSPRYKVAKRGQDVALRCDPISGHVSLFWYQQALGQGPEFLTYFQNEAQLDKSGLPSDRFFAERPEGSVSTLKIQRTQQEDSAVYLCASSLNLQETQYFGPGTRLLVL.

The sample holds one count of this clonotype. This CDR3 reads CASSGTGVNGNTIYF. CDR3 coding DNA: TGCGCCAGCTCCGGGACAGGGGTTAATGGAAACACCATATATTTT. V and J are TRBV10-1 and TRBJ1-3; TRBD1 matches at 10 bases. Trimming took 8 bases from V and 3 from J; bases not matched to a gene: 7. The length of the CDR3 is 15 residues. Germline V gene lookup returns CDR1 WNHNN and CDR2 SYGVQD (reference sequence).